The next 18 T cell receptor beta chains were all read from a single sample in a study of T cell repertoires in cytomegalovirus infection. One entry per CDR3 protein results from TCRdb running MiXCR on the reads. This sample has 450,000 to 550,000 distinct CDR3 sequences, with 16% found just once. Specimen: CD8+ T cells from PBMCs. The origin of the receptors is a human donor in good health (CMV status not recorded). Some clones in this sample may be carry-over from other donors' samples.

This clonotype was seen more than once but under ten times. The chain employs TRBV29-1 and TRBJ1-1; D perhaps matches TRBD1 (5 bases). Germline V gene sequence: CDR1 SQVTM, CDR2 ANQGSEA. The CDR3 contains 14 residues. V gave up 5 bases and J gave up 4 bases, with 17 bases separating them. This CDR3 is CSVPSGGPLTEAFF. The CDR3 coding sequence is TGCAGCGTTCCGTCCGGGGGTCCCCTCACTGAAGCTTTCTTT.

The V and J genes are TRBV13 and TRBJ2-1; the match to TRBD2 covers 11 bases. V shed 5 bases and J 5 bases; nucleotides not matched to a gene: 8. The germline gives CDR1 PRHDT, CDR2 FYEKMQ (reference sequence). The CDR3 consists of 16 residues. The CDR3 is CASSHRLAGINNEQFF. CDR3 bases: TGTGCCAGCAGCCACAGACTAGCGGGGATAAACAATGAGCAGTTCTTC.

The chain couples TRBV27 to TRBJ2-1, with D perhaps TRBD1 (5 bases). Germline V gene sequence: CDR1 MNHEY, CDR2 SMNVEV (reference sequence). There are 14 residues in the CDR3. V lost 0 bases to trimming and J lost 5 bases, with 8 bases between them. CDR3: CASSLSVRDNEQFF. The DNA of the CDR3 is TGTGCCAGCAGTTTATCGGTCAGGGACAATGAGCAGTTCTTC.

The chain employs TRBV6-5 and TRBJ2-2, with D possibly being TRBD1 or TRBD2 (7 bases each). This CDR3 contains 17 residues. The germline CDR1 and CDR2 sequences are MNHEY and SVGAGI. V lost 2 bases to trimming and J lost 4 bases, with 17 bases between them. CDR3 in DNA: TGTGCCAGCAGTTACCCGTACAGGGGAGGGGGCACCGGGGAGCTGTTTTTT. Amino acids: CASSYPYRGGGTGELFF.

V and J are TRBV3-1 and TRBJ2-1; D remains ambiguous. V was shortened by 0 bases and J by 0 bases, with 9 bases between the two germline ends. The CDR3 contains 16 residues. Germline assignment: CDR1 LGHDT and CDR2 YNNKEL (reference sequence). Here the CDR3 reads CASSQDQASSYNEQFF. The CDR3 nucleotides read TGTGCCAGCAGCCAAGATCAAGCGAGCTCCTACAATGAGCAGTTCTTC.

This chain uses TRBV10-3 with TRBJ2-3; 9 bases line up with TRBD1. CDR3 length: 15 residues. J was trimmed by 2 bases and V by 4 bases; bases with no gene match: 4. CDR1 ENHRY and CDR2 SYGVKD come from the germline V gene. The CDR3 reads CAISGGDRATDTQYF. DNA for the CDR3: TGTGCCATCAGTGGGGGGGACAGGGCCACAGATACGCAGTATTTT.

There are a few counts of this clonotype. This chain joins TRBV10-2 and TRBJ1-1; a possible D gene is TRBD1 (6 bases). The V end lost 8 bases, the J end lost 1 base, and 11 bases lay between the germline ends. The CDR3 is 13 amino acids. Germline V gene lookup returns CDR1 WSHSY and CDR2 SAAADI. CDR3 region: CASEDRSNTEAFF. CDR3 sequence (DNA): TGCGCCAGCGAGGACAGATCGAACACTGAAGCTTTCTTT.

This clonotype showed up just once. This may be a read error, as it is one base from a much larger clone. This chain connects TRBV27 to TRBJ2-5; D not resolved. This CDR3 region has 15 residues. Per germline, CDR1 MNHEY and CDR2 SMNVEV (reference sequence). CDR3 sequence (DNA): TGTGGCAGCAGTTTATTCCCCGTGAACCAAGAGACCCAGTACTTC. This sequence encodes CGSSLFPVNQETQYF.

This clonotype was picked up many times. The rearrangement joins TRBV6-6 to TRBJ2-5; 7 nucleotides match TRBD1. The CDR3 sequence is 15 residues long. V shed 0 bases and J 5 bases; nucleotides not matched to a gene: 6. Germline V gene sequence: CDR1 MNHNY, CDR2 SVGAGI (reference sequence). This CDR3 reads CASSYSGTRGETQYF. The DNA of the CDR3 is TGTGCCAGCAGTTACTCGGGCACCAGGGGGGAGACCCAGTACTTC.

This clonotype was recorded at least ten times. The chain employs TRBV20-1 and TRBJ2-3; D might be TRBD1 (6 bases). V was trimmed by 0 bases and J by 5 bases, leaving 24 bases between them. Germline CDR1 is DFQATT and CDR2 is SNEGSKA (reference sequence). This CDR3 is built from 18 residues. CDR3 in DNA: TGCAGTGCTAGAGATGGAGAGAGGCCGGGACAAGAGCAAGATACGCAGTATTTT. It translates to CSARDGERPGQEQDTQYF.

The table lists this clonotype with many counts. CDR3 in DNA: TGTGCCAGTAGCTTCTTCCGGGACAGGGTCCACAATGAGCAGTTCTTC. The encoded protein is CASSFFRDRVHNEQFF. This sequence joins TRBV19 and TRBJ2-1, with 9 bases matching TRBD1. Germline loops: CDR1 LNHDA, CDR2 SQIVND (reference sequence). V shed 6 bases, J shed 5 bases, and the junction held 11 bases outside the gene matches. CDR3 length: 16 amino acids.

At least ten counts were recorded for this clonotype. The V and J genes are TRBV12-3 or TRBV12-4 and TRBJ2-1; perhaps TRBD2 as D (7 bases). The CDR3 extends over 17 amino acids. The ends were cut back, 7 bases at V and 2 bases at J, with 21 bases in the middle. The DNA for the CDR3 is TGTGCCAGCACCCCCGAGTGGGGGGGGGCCACCTACAATGAGCAGTTCTTC. It specifies CASTPEWGGATYNEQFF.

The CDR3 region is CAYKSRIHEQYF. The CDR3, as DNA: TGTGCATATAAATCAAGGATTCACGAGCAGTACTTC. V usage is TRBV30 and J usage is TRBJ2-7; D unclear. CDR1 and CDR2 from the germline V gene are GTSNPN and SVGIG (reference sequence). The CDR3 has 12 amino acids.

The V call is TRBV7-9, the J call TRBJ1-6, with no clear D. This CDR3 has 15 amino acids. The V gene lost 5 bases and the J gene lost 4 bases, with 12 bases spanning the gap. CDR1 and CDR2 (germline): SEHNR, FQNEAQ (reference sequence). CDR3 sequence reads: CASSGEGRYNSPLHF. CDR3 sequence (DNA): TGTGCCAGCAGCGGGGAGGGCAGATATAATTCACCCCTCCACTTT.

There are a few counts of this clonotype. The chain links TRBV18 to TRBJ1-1, with a weak D call TRBD1 (5 bases). CDR3 length equals 14 residues. Trimming took off 3 bases at V and 3 bases at J, with 11 bases between the two ends. Germline V gene sequence: CDR1 KGHSH, CDR2 LQKENI. CDR3 in DNA: TGTGCCAGCTCACCCCCCGGAGGGGACACTGAAGCTTTCTTT. It yields the protein CASSPPGGDTEAFF.

This clonotype was observed a few times. This chain uses TRBV7-9 with TRBJ1-1; no firm D call. The length of the CDR3 is 13 residues. Germline V gene sequence: CDR1 SEHNR, CDR2 FQNEAQ (reference sequence). The V and J ends lost 8 bases and 4 bases respectively, with 14 bases between them. CDR3 sequence reads: CASGHLEGTEAFF. The CDR3 DNA follows: TGTGCCAGCGGTCACTTAGAGGGCACTGAAGCTTTCTTT.

This clonotype appeared many times. J is TRBJ2-7 and V is TRBV5-5; D may be TRBD1 or TRBD2 (5 bases each). V dropped 6 bases and J dropped 2 bases, with 15 bases sitting between them. Germline-derived CDR1 and CDR2 are SGHKS and YYEKEE (reference sequence). The length of the CDR3 is 14 residues. The CDR3: CASIGARVPYEQYF. In nucleotides, the CDR3 is TGTGCCAGCATCGGGGCGCGGGTACCCTACGAGCAGTACTTC.

This clonotype was picked up many times. The chain couples TRBV12-3 or TRBV12-4 to TRBJ1-5; D might be TRBD1 (5 bases). Trimming removed 2 bases from V and 0 bases from J, with 11 bases in between. The CDR3 extends over 16 amino acids. The DNA for the CDR3 is TGTGCCAGCAGTTTAACAGGTCGGGATAGCAATCAGCCCCAGCATTTT. It is translated as CASSLTGRDSNQPQHF.